This T cell receptor beta chain was recovered during a study of spatial heterogeneity in lung cancer. The overall study: The study consistently detected more beta-chain than alpha-chain sequences. As counted in raw reads, each unique TCR and UMI combination appeared more than ten times on average. General study results and limits: Mutation counts in tumors were tracked by counts of expanded intratumoral alpha and beta TCRs.

Time point meaning: sample taken at primary tumor resection. A total of some 70 untreated early-stage non-small cell lung cancer patients served as donors. Unsorted whole RNA from tumor, nontumor lung or frozen PBMC underwent sequencing. Germline values: CDR1 DFQATT, CDR2 SNEGSKA (reference sequence). V was pared by 0 bases and J by 6 bases, with 9 bases between. This CDR3 is built from 13 residues. This clonotype occurred many times. Its cognate antigen is unknown. TCRdb re-called the 5' RACE reads with MiXCR, one entry per CDR3 protein. The data contain about 100,000 distinct CDR3 sequences, 4.4% of them singletons.

The specimen was lung tumor tissue, collected at surgery. The TCR sequence derives from a male donor with early-stage non-small cell lung cancer. The chain combines TRBV20-1 with TRBJ2-1; D call uncertain. CDR3 amino acids: CSARDPPPNEQFF. The CDR3 coding sequence is TGCAGTGCTAGAGACCCTCCGCCCAATGAGCAGTTCTTC.